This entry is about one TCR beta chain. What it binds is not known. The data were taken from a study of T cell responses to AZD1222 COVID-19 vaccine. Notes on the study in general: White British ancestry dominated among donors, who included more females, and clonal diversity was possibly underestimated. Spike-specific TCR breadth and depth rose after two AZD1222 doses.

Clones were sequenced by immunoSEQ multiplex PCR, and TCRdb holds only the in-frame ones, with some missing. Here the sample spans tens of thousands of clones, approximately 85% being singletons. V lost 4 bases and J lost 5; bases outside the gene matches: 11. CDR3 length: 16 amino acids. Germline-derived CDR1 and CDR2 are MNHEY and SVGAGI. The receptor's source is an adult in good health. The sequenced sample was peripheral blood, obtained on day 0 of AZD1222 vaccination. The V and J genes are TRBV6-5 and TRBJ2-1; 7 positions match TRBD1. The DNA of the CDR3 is TGTGCCAGCAGTTCAACAGGGGTTGCGGTAAACAATGAGCAGTTCTTC. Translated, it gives CASSSTGVAVNNEQFF.